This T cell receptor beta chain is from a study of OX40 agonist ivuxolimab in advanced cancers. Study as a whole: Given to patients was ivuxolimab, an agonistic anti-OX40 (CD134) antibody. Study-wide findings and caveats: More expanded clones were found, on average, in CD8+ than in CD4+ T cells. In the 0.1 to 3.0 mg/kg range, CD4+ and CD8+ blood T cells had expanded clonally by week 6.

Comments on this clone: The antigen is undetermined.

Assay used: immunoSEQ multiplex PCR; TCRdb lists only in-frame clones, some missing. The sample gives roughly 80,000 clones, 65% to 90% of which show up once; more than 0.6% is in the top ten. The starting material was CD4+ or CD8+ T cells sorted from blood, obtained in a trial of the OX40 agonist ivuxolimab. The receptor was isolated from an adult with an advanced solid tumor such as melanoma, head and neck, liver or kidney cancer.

Here the CDR3 DNA reads TGTGCCAGCAGCGTAGGATGGGCAGGGCAAGGCTACACCTTC. This sequence encodes CASSVGWAGQGYTF. V usage is TRBV9 and J usage is TRBJ1-2, with D tentatively TRBD1 (5 bases). Germline assignment: CDR1 SGDLS and CDR2 YYNGEE. The CDR3 totals 14 residues. The V and J ends lost 0 bases and 8 bases respectively, with 14 bases between them.